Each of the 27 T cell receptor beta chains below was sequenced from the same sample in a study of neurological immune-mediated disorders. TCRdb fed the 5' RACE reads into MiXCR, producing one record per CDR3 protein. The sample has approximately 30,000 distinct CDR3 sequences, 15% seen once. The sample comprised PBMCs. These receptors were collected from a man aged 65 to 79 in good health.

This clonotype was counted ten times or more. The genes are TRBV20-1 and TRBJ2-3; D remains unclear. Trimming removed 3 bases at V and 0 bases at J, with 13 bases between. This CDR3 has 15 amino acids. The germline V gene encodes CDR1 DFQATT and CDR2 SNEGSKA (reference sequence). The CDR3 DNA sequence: TGCAGTGCTAGTCGTAGAGCATTAAGCACAGATACGCAGTATTTT. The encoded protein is CSASRRALSTDTQYF.

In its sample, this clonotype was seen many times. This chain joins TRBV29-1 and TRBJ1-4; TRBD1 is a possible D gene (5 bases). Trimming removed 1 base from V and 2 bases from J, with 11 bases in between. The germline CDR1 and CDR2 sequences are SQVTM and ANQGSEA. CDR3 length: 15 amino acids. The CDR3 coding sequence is TGCAGCGTTGAAGGAGGAGGGACCACTAATGAAAAACTGTTTTTT. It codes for CSVEGGGTTNEKLFF.

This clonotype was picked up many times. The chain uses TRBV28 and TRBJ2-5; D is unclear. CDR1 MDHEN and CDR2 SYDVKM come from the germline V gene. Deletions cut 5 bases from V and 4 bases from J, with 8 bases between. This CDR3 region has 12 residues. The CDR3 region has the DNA TGTGCCAGCAGTCTTTTACCAGAGACCCAGTACTTC. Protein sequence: CASSLLPETQYF. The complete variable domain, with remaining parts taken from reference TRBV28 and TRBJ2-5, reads DVKVTQSSRYLVKRTGEKVFLECVQDMDHENMFWYRQDPGLGLRLIYFSYDVKMKEKGDIPEGYSVSREKKERFSLILESASTNQTSMYLCASSLLPETQYFGPGTRLLVL.

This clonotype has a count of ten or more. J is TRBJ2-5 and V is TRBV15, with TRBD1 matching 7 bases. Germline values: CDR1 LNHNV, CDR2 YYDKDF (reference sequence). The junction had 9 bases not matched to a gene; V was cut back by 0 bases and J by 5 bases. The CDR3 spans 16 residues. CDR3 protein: CATSRDLGGATETQYF. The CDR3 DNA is TGTGCCACCAGCAGAGATTTAGGGGGCGCAACCGAGACCCAGTACTTC.

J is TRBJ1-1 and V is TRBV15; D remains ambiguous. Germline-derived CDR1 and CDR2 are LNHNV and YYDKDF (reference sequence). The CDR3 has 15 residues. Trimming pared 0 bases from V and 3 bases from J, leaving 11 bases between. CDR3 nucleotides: TGTGCCACCAGCAGAGAACGGGCGCAGGACACTGAAGCTTTCTTT. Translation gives CATSRERAQDTEAFF.

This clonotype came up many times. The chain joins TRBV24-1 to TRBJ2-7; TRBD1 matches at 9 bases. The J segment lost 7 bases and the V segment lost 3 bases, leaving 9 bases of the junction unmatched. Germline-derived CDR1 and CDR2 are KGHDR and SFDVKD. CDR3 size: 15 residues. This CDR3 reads CATSDPGQGSGEQYF. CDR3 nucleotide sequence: TGTGCCACCAGTGATCCGGGACAGGGTTCTGGGGAGCAGTACTTC.

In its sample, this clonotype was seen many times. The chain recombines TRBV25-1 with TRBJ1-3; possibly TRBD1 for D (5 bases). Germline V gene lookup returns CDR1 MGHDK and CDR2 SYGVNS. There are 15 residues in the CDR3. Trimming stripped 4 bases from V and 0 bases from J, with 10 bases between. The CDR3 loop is CASSAGGFSGNTIYF. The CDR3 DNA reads TGTGCCAGCAGTGCCGGGGGTTTCTCTGGAAACACCATATATTTT.

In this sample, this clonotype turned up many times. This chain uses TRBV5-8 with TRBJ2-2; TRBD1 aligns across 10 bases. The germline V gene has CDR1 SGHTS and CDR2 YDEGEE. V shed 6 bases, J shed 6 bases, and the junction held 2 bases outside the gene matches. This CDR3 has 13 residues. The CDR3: CASKDRGAGELFF. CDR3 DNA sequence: TGTGCCAGCAAGGACAGGGGGGCCGGGGAGCTGTTTTTT.

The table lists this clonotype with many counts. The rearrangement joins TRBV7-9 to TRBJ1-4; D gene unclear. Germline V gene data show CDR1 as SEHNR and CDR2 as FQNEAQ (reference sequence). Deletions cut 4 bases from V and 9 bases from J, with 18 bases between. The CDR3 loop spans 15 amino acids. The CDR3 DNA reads TGTGCCAGCAGCTCCGGAGGATATCAAGGAAAAAAACTGTTTTTT. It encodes CASSSGGYQGKKLFF.

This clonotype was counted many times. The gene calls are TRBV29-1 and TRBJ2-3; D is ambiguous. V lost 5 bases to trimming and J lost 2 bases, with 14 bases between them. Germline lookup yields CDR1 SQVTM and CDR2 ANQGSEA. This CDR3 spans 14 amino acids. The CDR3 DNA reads TGCAGCGTTTTCGTCGACGGCAACACAGATACGCAGTATTTT. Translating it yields CSVFVDGNTDTQYF.

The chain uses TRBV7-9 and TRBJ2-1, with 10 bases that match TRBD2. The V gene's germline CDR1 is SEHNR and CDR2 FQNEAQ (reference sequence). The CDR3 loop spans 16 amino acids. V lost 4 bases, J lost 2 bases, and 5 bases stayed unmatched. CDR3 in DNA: TGTGCCAGCAGCTCCGGACTAGCGGTAACCTACAATGAGCAGTTCTTC. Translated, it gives CASSSGLAVTYNEQFF.

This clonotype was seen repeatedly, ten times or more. The chain's CDR3 is CASRQLIHQPQHF. In nucleotides, the CDR3 is TGTGCCAGCAGACAGTTAATCCATCAGCCCCAGCATTTT. The J gene is TRBJ1-5, the V gene TRBV6-2 or TRBV6-3; D is ambiguous. The CDR3 sequence is 13 residues long. V was shortened by 6 bases and J by 5 bases, with 11 bases between the two germline ends. Germline loops: CDR1 MNHEY, CDR2 SVGEGT.

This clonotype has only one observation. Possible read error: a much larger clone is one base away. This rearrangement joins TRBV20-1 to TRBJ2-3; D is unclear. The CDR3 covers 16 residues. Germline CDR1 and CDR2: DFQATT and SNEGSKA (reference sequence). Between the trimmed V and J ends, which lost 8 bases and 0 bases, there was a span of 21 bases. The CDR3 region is CSTHPHGNPSTDTQYF. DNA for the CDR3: TGCAGTACCCATCCCCATGGTAACCCTAGCACAGATACGCAGTATTTT.

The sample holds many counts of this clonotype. CDR3 sequence: CASSLGTLNTGELFF. The CDR3, as DNA: TGTGCCAGCAGCTTGGGGACACTAAACACCGGGGAGCTGTTTTTT. The chain has TRBV5-4 and TRBJ2-2; a possible D gene is TRBD1 (5 bases). Germline-derived CDR1 and CDR2 are SGHNT and YYREEE (reference sequence). The CDR3 is 15 residues long. V was clipped by 0 bases and J by 2 bases, with 8 bases between them. The full variable domain, with the rest looked up from reference TRBV5-4 and TRBJ2-2, is ETGVTQSPTHLIKTRGQQVTLRCSSQSGHNTVSWYQQALGQGPQFIFQYYREEENGRGNFPPRFSGLQFPNYSSELNVNALELDDSALYLCASSLGTLNTGELFFGEGSRLTVL.

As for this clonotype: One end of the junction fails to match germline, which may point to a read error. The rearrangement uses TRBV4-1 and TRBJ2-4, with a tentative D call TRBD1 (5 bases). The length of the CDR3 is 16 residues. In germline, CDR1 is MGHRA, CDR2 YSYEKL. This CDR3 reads CTSSQGRQASANIQYF. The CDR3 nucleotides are TGCACCAGCAGCCAGGGAAGGCAGGCCAGTGCAAACATTCAGTACTTC.

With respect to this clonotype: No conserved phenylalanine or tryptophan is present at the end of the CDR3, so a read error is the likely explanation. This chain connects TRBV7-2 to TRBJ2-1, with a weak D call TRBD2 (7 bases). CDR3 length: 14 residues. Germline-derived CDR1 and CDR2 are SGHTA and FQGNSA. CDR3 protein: CVSSNRGAGNEQFI. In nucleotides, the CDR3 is TGTGTCAGCAGCAACCGGGGGGCAGGGAATGAGCAGTTCATC.

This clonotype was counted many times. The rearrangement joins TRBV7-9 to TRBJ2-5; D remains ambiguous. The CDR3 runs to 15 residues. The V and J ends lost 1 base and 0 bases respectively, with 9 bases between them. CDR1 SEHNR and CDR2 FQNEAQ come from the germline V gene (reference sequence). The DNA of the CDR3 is TGTGCCAGCAGCTTAGTCCCCCGTAACCAAGAGACCCAGTACTTC. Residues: CASSLVPRNQETQYF.

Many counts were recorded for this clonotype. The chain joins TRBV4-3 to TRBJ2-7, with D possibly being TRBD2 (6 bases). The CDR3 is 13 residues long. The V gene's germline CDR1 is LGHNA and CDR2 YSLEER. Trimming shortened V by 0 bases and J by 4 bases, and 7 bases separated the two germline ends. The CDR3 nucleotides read TGCGCCAGCAGCCAAGATGGGGGGTACGAGCAGTACTTC. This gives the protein CASSQDGGYEQYF.

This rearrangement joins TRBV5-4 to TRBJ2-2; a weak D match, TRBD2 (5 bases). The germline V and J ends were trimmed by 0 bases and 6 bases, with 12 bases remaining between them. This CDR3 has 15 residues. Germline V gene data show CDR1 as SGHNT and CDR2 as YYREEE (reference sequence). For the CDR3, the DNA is TGTGCCAGCAGCTTGGGGGCGGGCCCCTCCGGGGAGCTGTTTTTT. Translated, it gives CASSLGAGPSGELFF.

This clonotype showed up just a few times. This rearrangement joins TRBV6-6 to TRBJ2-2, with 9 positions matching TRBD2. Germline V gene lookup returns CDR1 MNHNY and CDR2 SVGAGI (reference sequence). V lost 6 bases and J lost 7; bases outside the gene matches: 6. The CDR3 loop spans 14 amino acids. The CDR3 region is CASRRGGRGGELFF. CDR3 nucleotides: TGTGCCAGCAGGCGGGGGGGCCGCGGCGGGGAGCTGTTTTTT.

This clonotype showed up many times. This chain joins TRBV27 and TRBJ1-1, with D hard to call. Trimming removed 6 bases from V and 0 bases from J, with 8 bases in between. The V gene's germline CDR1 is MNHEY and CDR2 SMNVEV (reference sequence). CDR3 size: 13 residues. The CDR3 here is CASSPRLNTEAFF. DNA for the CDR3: TGTGCCAGCAGCCCTCGGTTGAACACTGAAGCTTTCTTT.

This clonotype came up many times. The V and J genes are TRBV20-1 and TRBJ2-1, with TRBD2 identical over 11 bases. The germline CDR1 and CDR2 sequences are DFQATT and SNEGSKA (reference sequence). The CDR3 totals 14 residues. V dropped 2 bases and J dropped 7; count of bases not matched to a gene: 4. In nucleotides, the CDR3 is TGCAGTGCTAGACAACTAGCGGGGGCTAATGAGCAGTTCTTC. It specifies CSARQLAGANEQFF.

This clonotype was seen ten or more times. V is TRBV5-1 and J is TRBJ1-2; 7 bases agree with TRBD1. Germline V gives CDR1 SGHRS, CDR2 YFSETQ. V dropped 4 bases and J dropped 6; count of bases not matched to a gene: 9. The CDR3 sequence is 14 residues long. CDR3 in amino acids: CASSPEGQSHGYTF. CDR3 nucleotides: TGCGCCAGCAGCCCGGAGGGACAGTCCCATGGCTACACCTTC.

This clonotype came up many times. DNA for the CDR3: TGCAGTGCTAGAGCAGGGGGCGAGGGGAGTGAGCAGTACTTC. This sequence encodes CSARAGGEGSEQYF. This chain joins TRBV20-1 and TRBJ2-7, with 8 bases identical to TRBD1. Germline lookup yields CDR1 DFQATT and CDR2 SNEGSKA (reference sequence). The CDR3 has 14 amino acids. Trimming cost V 1 base and J 7 bases; bases outside gene matches: 9.

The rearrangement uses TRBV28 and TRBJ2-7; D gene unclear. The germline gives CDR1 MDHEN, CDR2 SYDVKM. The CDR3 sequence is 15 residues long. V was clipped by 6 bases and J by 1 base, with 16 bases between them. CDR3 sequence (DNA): TGTGCCAGCAGCAGAGTGGCAGGAACTTCCTACGAGCAGTACTTC. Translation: CASSRVAGTSYEQYF.

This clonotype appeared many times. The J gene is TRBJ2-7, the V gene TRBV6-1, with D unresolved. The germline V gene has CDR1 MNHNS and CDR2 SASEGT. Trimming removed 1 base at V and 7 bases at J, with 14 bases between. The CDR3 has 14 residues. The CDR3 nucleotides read TGTGCCAGCAGTGAAGTTGACGGAGAAGGTGAGCAGTACTTC. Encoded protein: CASSEVDGEGEQYF.

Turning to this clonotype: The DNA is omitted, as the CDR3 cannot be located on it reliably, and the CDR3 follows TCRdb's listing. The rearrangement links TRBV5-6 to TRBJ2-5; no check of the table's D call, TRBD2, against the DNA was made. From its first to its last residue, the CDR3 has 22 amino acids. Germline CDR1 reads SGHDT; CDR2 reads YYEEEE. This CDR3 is CASSFYICSAREEGLRVETQYF.